The rows below give T cell receptor beta chains drawn from one sample of a study of blood T cell repertoires in COVID-19. The repertoire was sequenced with immunoSEQ multiplex PCR; TCRdb's copy has only in-frame clones and lacks some. The sample lists under 150,000 clones, approximately 90% occurring once. Sequenced: peripheral blood. The source is a woman in her 70s who had recovered from COVID-19. Each CDR3 is given with its conserved first and last residue. A D gene is named only where the DNA matches it firmly. Not every row has a clone size; where given, it reads once, few, many or a size class.

J gene,D gene,clone size,V gene,CDR3 DNA,CDR3 protein
TRBJ2-7,-,-,TRBV11-2,TGTGCCAGCAGCCCCACAGGGTACGAGCAGTACTTC,CASSPTGYEQYF
TRBJ2-1,-,-,TRBV2,TGTGCCAGCAGCGAGGGACTGACAGGGCTCAATGAGCAGTTCTTC,CASSEGLTGLNEQFF
TRBJ1-4,TRBD1,-,TRBV19,TGTGCCAGTAGGGACAGGGGGCGAGCAACTAATGAAAAACTGTTTTTT,CASRDRGRATNEKLFF
TRBJ2-4,-,-,TRBV19,TGTGCCAGTAGTATTGGGGGCTCGGGAAACATTCAGTACTTC,CASSIGGSGNIQYF
TRBJ2-2,TRBD1,-,TRBV5-1,TGCGCCAGCAGCTTGGTGGGGGTATGGACAGGGGCCGGGGAGCTGTTTTTT,CASSLVGVWTGAGELFF
TRBJ1-5,-,-,TRBV30,TGTGCCTGGAGTTTGGGACAAGATCAGCCCCAGCATTTT,CAWSLGQDQPQHF
TRBJ1-1,TRBD1,-,TRBV6-6,TGTGCCAGCAGGCCGGGACAGTACACTGAAGCTTTCTTT,CASRPGQYTEAFF
TRBJ2-5,-,-,TRBV5-1,TGCGCCAGCAGCTTGTTTGGGGCCGAAGAGACCCAGTACTTC,CASSLFGAEETQYF
TRBJ1-3,-,few,TRBV28,TGTGCCAGCAGTTATGGACTCCTCTCGGGAAACACCATATATTTT,CASSYGLLSGNTIYF
TRBJ2-1,-,-,TRBV10-3,TGTGCCATCGCGCGGGGGCGGGAGAACAATGAGCAGTTCTTC,CAIARGRENNEQFF
TRBJ1-1,-,-,TRBV5-6,TGTGCCAGCAGCGCCTTGGGAGGGATGAACACTGAAGCTTTCTTT,CASSALGGMNTEAFF
TRBJ2-7,TRBD1,once,TRBV27,TGTGCCAGCAGAAGACAGGGAATGCGCGAGCAGTACTTC,CASRRQGMREQYF
TRBJ2-5,TRBD2,-,TRBV9,TGTGCCAGCAGCCAAACTAGCGGAGAGACCCAGTACTTC,CASSQTSGETQYF
TRBJ2-1,TRBD2,-,TRBV5-4,TGTGCCAGCAGCCCTCAAGGCCTAGCGGGAGATGCCTACAATGAGCAGTTCTTC,CASSPQGLAGDAYNEQFF
TRBJ1-1,-,-,TRBV3-1/TRBV3-2,TGTGCCAGCAGCCATACGGAGGTTGAAGCTTTCTTT,CASSHTEVEAFF